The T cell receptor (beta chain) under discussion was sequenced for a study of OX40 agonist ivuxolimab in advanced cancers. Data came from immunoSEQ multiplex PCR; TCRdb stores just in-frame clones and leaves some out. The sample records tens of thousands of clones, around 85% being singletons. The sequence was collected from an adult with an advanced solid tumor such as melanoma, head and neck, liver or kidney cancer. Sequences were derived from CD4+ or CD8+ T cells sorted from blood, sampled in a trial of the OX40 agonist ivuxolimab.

DNA for the CDR3: TGTGCCAGCTCACTTACTAGCGGGAGAACAGATACGCAGTATTTT. It encodes CASSLTSGRTDTQYF. The genes are TRBV18 and TRBJ2-3; 11 bases agree with TRBD2. This CDR3 spans 15 amino acids. Per germline, CDR1 KGHSH and CDR2 LQKENI. The ends lost 4 bases at V and 3 bases at J; junction bases unmatched: 3. The full variable domain, rest sourced from reference TRBV18 and TRBJ2-3, is NAGVMQNPRHLVRRRGQEARLRCSPMKGHSHVYWYRQLPEEGLKFMVYLQKENIIDESGMPKERFSAEFPKEGPSILRIQQVVRGDSAAYFCASSLTSGRTDTQYFGPGTRLTVL.